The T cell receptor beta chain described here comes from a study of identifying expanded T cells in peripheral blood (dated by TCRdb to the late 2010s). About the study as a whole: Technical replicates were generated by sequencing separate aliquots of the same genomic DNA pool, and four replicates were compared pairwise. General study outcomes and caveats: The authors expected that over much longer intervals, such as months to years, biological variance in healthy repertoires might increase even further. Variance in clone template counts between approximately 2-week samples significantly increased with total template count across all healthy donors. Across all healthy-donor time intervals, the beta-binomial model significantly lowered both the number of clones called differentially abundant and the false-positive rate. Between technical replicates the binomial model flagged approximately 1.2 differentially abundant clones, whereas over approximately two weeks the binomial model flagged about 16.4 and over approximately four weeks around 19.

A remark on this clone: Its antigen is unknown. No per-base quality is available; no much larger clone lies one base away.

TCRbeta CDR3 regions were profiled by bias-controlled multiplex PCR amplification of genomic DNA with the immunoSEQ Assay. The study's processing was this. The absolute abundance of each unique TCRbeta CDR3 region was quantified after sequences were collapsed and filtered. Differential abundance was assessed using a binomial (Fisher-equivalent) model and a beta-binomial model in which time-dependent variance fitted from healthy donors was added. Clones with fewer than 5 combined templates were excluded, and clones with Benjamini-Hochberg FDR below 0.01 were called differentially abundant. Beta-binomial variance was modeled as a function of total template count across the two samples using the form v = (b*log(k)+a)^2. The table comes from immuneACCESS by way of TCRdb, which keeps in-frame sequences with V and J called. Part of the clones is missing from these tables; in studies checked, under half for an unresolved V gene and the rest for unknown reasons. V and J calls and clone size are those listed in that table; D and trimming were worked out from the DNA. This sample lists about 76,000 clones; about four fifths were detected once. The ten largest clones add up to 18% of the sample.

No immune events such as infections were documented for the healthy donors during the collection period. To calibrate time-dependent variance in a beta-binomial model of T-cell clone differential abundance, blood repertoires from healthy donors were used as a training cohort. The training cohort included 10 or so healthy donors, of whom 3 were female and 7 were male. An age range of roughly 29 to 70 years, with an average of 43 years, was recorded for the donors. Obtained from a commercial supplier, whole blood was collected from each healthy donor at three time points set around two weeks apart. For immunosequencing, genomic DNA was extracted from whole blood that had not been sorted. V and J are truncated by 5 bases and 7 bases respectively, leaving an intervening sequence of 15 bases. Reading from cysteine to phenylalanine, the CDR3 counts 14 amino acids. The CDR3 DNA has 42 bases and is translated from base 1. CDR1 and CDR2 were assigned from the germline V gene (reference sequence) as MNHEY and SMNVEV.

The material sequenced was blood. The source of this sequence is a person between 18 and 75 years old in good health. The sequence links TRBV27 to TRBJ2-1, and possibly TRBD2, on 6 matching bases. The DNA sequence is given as TGTGCCAGCAGTCGTACGGCGGAGGGGAATGAGCAGTTCTTC. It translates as CASSRTAEGNEQFF.